This TCR beta chain originates from a study of CD8+CD57+ T cells in acquired aplastic anemia. Study in general: CD4+ and CD8+ cells, once sorted, gave DNA averaging roughly 3 ug. Healthy donors had, on average, approximately 9.9 million reads for their CD4+ cells. Findings and limits, study-wide: Researchers reported that CD8+ Simpson's diversity was not significantly different in patients versus controls. Between patients and controls, over 25 CD8+ CDR3 sequences were found in common.

Researchers used genomic DNA as the template to profile TCR beta VDJ and CDR3. Each CDR3 protein gets one entry after TCRdb re-called the reads with MiXCR. The table has about 70,000 distinct CDR3 sequences, roughly half seen once; the top ten hold about 8.3%. The CDR3 covers 12 residues. The V gene lost 0 bases and the J gene lost 3 bases, with 4 bases spanning the gap. Germline-derived CDR1 and CDR2 are SGHRS and YFSETQ. Ten or more counts support this clonotype. Its matching antigen is unknown. The chain couples TRBV5-1 to TRBJ2-7; D not resolved. The receptor comes from a human donor in good health, serving as a control. The sample consisted of sorted CD4+, CD8+, or CD8+CD57+ T cells (not recorded which) from PBMCs. CDR3 in DNA: TGCGCCAGCAGCTTGGGGGACTACGAGCAGTACTTC. This translates into CASSLGDYEQYF.